Below, 11 T cell receptor beta chains from the same sample are listed, as sequenced in a study of T-cell reconstitution after alpha-beta-depleted transplantation in children. Preparing the TCRbeta library involved the use of unique molecular identifiers. Via MiXCR, TCRdb re-called the PCR reads, giving one row per CDR3 protein. Counted here are roughly 400,000 distinct CDR3 sequences, approximately 20% occurring once; the ten biggest clones make up approximately 3.9%. The material sequenced was PBMCs from the stem cell graft donor, taken from the stem cell graft. Every receptor here comes from a human donor who donated a stem cell graft to a child with acute myeloid leukemia.

This clonotype was seen repeatedly, ten times or more. V is TRBV20-1 and J is TRBJ2-7, with a tentative D call TRBD1 (6 bases). The germline V and J ends were trimmed by 0 bases and 9 bases, with 18 bases remaining between them. CDR3 length equals 14 residues. Germline values: CDR1 DFQATT, CDR2 SNEGSKA (reference sequence). This CDR3 reads CSARDLDSYEGQYF. For the CDR3, the DNA is TGCAGTGCTAGAGATCTGGACAGCTACGAAGGGCAGTACTTC.

The V gene is TRBV12-3 or TRBV12-4, the J gene TRBJ2-5; 8 bases align to TRBD2. The CDR3 covers 15 residues. V gave up 7 bases and J gave up 4 bases; unmatched junction bases: 11. The CDR3 bases are TGTGCCAGCACCCAATCAGGCGGGGGGCCAGAGACCCAGTACTTC. It codes for CASTQSGGGPETQYF.

This clonotype was observed at least ten times. The junction departs from germline at one end; a sequencing error may be responsible. The J gene is TRBJ2-7, the V gene TRBV7-9; TRBD1 aligns across 9 bases. The CDR3 runs 15 residues. The germline CDR1 and CDR2 sequences are SEHNR and FQNEAQ (reference sequence). The CDR3 DNA sequence: TGTGCCAGCAACTTACAGGGGGCCGCCTCCTACGAGCAGTACTTC. Translating it yields CASNLQGAASYEQYF.

CDR3 nucleotide sequence: TGCGCCAGCAGCTTGAACAGGGGAGAGACCCAGTACTTC. Translated, it gives CASSLNRGETQYF. The chain employs TRBV5-1 and TRBJ2-5, with 7 nucleotides matching TRBD1. The junction had 1 base not matched to a gene; V was cut back by 1 base and J by 4 bases. In germline, CDR1 is SGHRS, CDR2 YFSETQ. This CDR3 has 13 amino acids.

V and J are TRBV5-1 and TRBJ2-1; 7 positions match TRBD2. Germline CDR1 and CDR2: SGHRS and YFSETQ. With V trimmed by 1 base and J by 5 bases, 9 bases remained unmatched. This CDR3 spans 16 amino acids. CDR3 coding DNA: TGCGCCAGCAGCTTGATGGGAGGGTCAGAGAACAATGAGCAGTTCTTC. It codes for CASSLMGGSENNEQFF.

The chain uses TRBV20-1 and TRBJ2-5; no clear D gene. The germline gives CDR1 DFQATT, CDR2 SNEGSKA (reference sequence). The CDR3 loop spans 12 amino acids. V dropped 8 bases and J dropped 3 bases, with 13 bases sitting between them. DNA of the CDR3: TGCAGTACAAACACAGTAAAAGAGACCCAGTACTTC. Amino acids: CSTNTVKETQYF.

A few counts support this clonotype. The rearrangement uses TRBV28 and TRBJ2-7; D possibly uses TRBD1 or TRBD2 (6 bases each). The CDR3 runs 14 residues. Trimming removed 2 bases at V and 7 bases at J, with 15 bases between. Per germline, CDR1 MDHEN and CDR2 SYDVKM. CDR3 residues: CASSLVGGADEQYF. The CDR3 region has the DNA TGTGCCAGCAGTTTAGTGGGGGGCGCGGATGAGCAGTACTTC.

The chain recombines TRBV12-3 or TRBV12-4 with TRBJ1-1; weak D call: TRBD1 (5 bases). The V end lost 3 bases, the J end lost 7 bases, and 15 bases lay between the germline ends. This CDR3 comprises 14 residues. The DNA of the CDR3 is TGTGCCAGCAGTTTGATGGGGGGAGCGGGTGAAGCTTTCTTT. Residues: CASSLMGGAGEAFF.

V gene TRBV7-2 combines with J gene TRBJ2-1, with TRBD1 as a possible D gene (7 bases). This CDR3 is built from 16 residues. Germline CDR1 and CDR2: SGHTA and FQGNSA. V was shortened by 1 base and J by 2 bases, with 12 bases between the two germline ends. CDR3 residues: CASSLGGGGPYNEQFF. The CDR3 DNA follows: TGTGCCAGCAGCTTAGGTGGAGGGGGCCCCTACAATGAGCAGTTCTTC.

This clonotype was seen at least ten times. The gene calls are TRBV20-1 and TRBJ2-7; no firm D call. The ends were cut back, 0 bases at V and 2 bases at J, with 14 bases in the middle. The length of the CDR3 is 15 residues. Germline V CDR1 and CDR2: DFQATT, SNEGSKA (reference sequence). In DNA, the CDR3 is TGCAGTGCTAGAGATGTCACAATTGCAACCTACGAGCAGTACTTC. Its protein product is CSARDVTIATYEQYF.

V usage is TRBV28 and J usage is TRBJ2-7; 7 bases match TRBD1. This CDR3 spans 14 amino acids. Per germline, CDR1 MDHEN and CDR2 SYDVKM. Germline trimming cut 3 bases from V and 5 bases from J; bases unmatched to any gene: 7. CDR3 amino acids: CASSFDRALHEQYF. DNA for the CDR3: TGTGCCAGCAGTTTCGACAGGGCCTTACACGAGCAGTACTTC.